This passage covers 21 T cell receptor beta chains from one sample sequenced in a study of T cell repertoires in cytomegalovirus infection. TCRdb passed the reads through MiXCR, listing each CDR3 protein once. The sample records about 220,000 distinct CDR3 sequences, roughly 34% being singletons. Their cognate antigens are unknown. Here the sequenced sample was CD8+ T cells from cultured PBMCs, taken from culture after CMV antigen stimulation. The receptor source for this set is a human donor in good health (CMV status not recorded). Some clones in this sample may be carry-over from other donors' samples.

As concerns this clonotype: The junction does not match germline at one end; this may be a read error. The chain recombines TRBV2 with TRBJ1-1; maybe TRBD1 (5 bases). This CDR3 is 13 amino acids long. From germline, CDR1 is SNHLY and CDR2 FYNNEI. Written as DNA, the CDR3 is TGTGTCAGCGATCTCGGACCGGGGGCTGAAGCTTTCTTT. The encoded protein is CVSDLGPGAEAFF.

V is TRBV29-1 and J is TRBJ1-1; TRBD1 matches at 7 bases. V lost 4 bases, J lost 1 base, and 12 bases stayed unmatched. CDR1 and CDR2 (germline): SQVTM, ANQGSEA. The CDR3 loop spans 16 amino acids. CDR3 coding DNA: TGCAGCGTTGTCCCCACAGGGGTTGGGGCGAACACTGAAGCTTTCTTT. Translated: CSVVPTGVGANTEAFF.

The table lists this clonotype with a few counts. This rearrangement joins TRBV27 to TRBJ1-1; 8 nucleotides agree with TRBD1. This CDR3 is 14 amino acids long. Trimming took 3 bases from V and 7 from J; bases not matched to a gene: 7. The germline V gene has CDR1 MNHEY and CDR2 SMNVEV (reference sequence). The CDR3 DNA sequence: TGTGCCAGCAGTTTCAAACAGGGGGATGGTGAAGCTTTCTTT. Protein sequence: CASSFKQGDGEAFF.

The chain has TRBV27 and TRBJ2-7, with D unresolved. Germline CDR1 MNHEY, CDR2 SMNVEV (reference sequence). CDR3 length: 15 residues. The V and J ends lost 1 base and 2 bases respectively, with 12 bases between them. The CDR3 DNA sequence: TGTGCCAGCAGTTTATTCGCCCGTACCGCCTACGAGCAGTACTTC. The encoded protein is CASSLFARTAYEQYF.

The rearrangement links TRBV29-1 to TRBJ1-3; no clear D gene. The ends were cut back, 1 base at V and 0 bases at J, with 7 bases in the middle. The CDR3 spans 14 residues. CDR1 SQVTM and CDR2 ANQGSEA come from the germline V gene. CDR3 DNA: TGCAGCGTTGAAGGAGAAAACTCTGGAAACACCATATATTTT. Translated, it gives CSVEGENSGNTIYF.

The CDR3 bases are TGTGTGAACAGGGGGCCCAACGAGCAGTACTTC. The encoded protein is CVNRGPNEQYF. The V call is TRBV2, the J call TRBJ2-7; the match to TRBD1 covers 9 bases. CDR3 length: 11 residues. Germline V gene data show CDR1 as SNHLY and CDR2 as FYNNEI.

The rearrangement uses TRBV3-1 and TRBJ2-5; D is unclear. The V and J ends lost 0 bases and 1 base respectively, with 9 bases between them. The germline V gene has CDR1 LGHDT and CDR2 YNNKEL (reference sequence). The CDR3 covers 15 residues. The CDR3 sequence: CASSQDRATQETQYF. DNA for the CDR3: TGTGCCAGCAGCCAAGATCGAGCTACCCAAGAGACCCAGTACTTC.

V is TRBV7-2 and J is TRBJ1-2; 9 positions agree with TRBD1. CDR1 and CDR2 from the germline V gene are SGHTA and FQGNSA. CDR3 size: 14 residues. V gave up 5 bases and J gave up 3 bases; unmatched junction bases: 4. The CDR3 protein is CASSKGQGDYGYTF. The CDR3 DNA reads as TGTGCCAGCAGCAAGGGACAGGGAGACTATGGCTACACCTTC.

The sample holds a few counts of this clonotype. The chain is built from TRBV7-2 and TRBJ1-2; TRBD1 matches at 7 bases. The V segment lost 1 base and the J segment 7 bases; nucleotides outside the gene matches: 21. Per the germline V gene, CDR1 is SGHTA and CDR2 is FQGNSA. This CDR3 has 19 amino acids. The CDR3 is CASSLGEVTPTGLCSGYTF. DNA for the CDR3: TGTGCCAGCAGCTTAGGGGAAGTCACTCCGACAGGGTTGTGTAGTGGCTACACCTTC.

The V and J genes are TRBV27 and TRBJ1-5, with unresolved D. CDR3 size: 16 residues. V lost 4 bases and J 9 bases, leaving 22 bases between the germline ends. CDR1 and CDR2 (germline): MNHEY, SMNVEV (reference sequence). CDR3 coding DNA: TGTGCCAGCAGTTCAGCGGTGTTTGGTGTGTTGCGGCCCCAGCATTTT. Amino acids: CASSSAVFGVLRPQHF.

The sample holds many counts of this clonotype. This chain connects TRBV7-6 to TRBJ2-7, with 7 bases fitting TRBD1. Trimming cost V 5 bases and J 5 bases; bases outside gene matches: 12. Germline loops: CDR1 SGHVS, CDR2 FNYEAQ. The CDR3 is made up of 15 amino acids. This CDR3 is CASSTQQGRGHEQYF. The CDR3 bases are TGTGCCAGCAGCACCCAACAGGGGCGCGGCCACGAGCAGTACTTC. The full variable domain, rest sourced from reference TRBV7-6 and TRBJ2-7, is GAGVSQSPRYKVTKRGQDVALRCDPISGHVSLYWYRQALGQGPEFLTYFNYEAQQDKSGLPNDRFSAERPEGSISTLTIQRTEQRDSAMYRCASSTQQGRGHEQYFGPGTRLTVT.

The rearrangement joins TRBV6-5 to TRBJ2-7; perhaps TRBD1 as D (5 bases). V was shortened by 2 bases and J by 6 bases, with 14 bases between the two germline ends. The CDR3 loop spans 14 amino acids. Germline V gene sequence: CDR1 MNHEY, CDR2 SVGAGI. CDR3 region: CASSYRGRGLEQYF. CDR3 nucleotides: TGTGCCAGCAGTTACAGGGGTAGGGGTCTCGAGCAGTACTTC.

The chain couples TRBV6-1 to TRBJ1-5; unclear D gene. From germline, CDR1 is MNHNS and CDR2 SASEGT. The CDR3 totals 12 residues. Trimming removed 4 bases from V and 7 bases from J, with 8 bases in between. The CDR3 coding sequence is TGTGCCAGCAGTGCCTTACTACAGCCCCAGCATTTT. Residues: CASSALLQPQHF.

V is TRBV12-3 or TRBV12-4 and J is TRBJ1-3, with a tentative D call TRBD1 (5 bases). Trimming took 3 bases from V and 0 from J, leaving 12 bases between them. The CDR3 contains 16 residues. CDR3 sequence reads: CASSLAEGNSGNTIYF. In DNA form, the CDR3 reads TGTGCCAGCAGTTTGGCAGAGGGGAACTCTGGAAACACCATATATTTT.

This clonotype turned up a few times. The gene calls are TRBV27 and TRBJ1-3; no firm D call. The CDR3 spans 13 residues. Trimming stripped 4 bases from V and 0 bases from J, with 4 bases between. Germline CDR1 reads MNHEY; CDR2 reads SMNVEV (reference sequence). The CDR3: CASSWDSGNTIYF. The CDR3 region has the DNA TGTGCCAGCAGTTGGGACTCTGGAAACACCATATATTTT.

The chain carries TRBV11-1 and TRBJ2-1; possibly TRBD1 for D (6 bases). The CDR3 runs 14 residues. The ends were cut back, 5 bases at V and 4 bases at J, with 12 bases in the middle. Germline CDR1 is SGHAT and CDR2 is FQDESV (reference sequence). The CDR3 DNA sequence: TGTGCCAGCAGCCTCAGGACAGATTACAATGAGCAGTTCTTC. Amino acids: CASSLRTDYNEQFF.

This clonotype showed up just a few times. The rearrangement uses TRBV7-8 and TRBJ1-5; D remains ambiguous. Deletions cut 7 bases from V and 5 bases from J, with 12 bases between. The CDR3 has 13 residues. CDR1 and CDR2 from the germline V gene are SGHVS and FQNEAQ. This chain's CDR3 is CASTDFGDQPQHF. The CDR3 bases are TGTGCCAGCACCGACTTCGGGGATCAGCCCCAGCATTTT.

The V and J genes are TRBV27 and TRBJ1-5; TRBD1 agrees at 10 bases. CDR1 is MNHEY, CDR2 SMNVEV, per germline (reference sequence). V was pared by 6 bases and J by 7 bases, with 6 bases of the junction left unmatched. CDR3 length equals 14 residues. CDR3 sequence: CASRSGTGDQPQHF. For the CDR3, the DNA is TGTGCCAGCAGATCCGGGACAGGGGACCAGCCCCAGCATTTT.

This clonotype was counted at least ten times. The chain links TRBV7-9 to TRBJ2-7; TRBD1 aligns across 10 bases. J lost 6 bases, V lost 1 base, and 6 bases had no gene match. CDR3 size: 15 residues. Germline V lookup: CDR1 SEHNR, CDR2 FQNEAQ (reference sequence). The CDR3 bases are TGTGCCAGCAGCTTAGGGACAGGGGGTTCAATCGAGCAGTACTTC. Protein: CASSLGTGGSIEQYF.

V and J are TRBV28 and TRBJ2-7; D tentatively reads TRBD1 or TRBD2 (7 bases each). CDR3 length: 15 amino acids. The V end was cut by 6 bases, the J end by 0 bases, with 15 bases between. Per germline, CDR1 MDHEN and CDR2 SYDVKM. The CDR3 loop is CASRPTGDYSYEQYF. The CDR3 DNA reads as TGTGCCAGCAGACCTACAGGGGACTACTCCTACGAGCAGTACTTC.

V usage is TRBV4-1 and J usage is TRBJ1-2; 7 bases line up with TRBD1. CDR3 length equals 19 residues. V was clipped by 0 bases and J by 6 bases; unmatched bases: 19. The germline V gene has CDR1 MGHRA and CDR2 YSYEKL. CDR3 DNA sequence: TGCGCCAGCAGCCAAGATCCCGGACAGGCACCGCAGTATACGAATGGCTACACCTTC. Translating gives CASSQDPGQAPQYTNGYTF.